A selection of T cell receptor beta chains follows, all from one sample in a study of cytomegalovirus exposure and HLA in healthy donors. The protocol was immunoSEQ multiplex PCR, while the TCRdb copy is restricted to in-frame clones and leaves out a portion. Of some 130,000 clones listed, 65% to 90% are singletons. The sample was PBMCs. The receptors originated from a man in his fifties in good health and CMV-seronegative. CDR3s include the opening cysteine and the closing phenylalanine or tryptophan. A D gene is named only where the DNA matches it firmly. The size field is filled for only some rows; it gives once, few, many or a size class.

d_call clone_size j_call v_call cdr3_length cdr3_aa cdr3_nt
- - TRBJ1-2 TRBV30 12 CAWRLRRGGYTF TGTGCCTGGAGGCTGCGGCGAGGGGGCTACACCTTC
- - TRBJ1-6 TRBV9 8 CAAKPLHF TGTGCAGCAAAACCCCTCCACTTT
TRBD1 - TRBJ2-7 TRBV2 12 CASEDRGDEQYF TGTGCCAGCGAGGACAGGGGTGACGAGCAGTACTTC
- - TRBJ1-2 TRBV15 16 CATSRDGHWSNYGYTF TGTGCCACCAGCAGAGATGGGCACTGGTCTAACTATGGCTACACCTTC
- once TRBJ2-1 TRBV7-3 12 CASTPKVREAFF TGTGCCAGCACCCCCAAGGTAAGGGAGGCGTTCTTC
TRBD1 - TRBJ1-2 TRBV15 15 CATTKDRGSHYGYTF TGTGCCACCACCAAGGACAGGGGATCCCACTATGGCTACACCTTC
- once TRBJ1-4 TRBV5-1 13 CASSYSPNEKLFF TGCGCCAGCAGTTATTCCCCTAATGAAAAACTGTTTTTT
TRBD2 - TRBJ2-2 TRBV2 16 CASRGGAGGTTGELFF TGTGCCAGCAGAGGGGGAGCGGGGGGGACGACCGGGGAGCTGTTTTTT
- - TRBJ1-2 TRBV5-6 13 CASSFSFPQGYTF TGTGCCAGCAGCTTCAGTTTTCCCCAGGGCTACACCTTC
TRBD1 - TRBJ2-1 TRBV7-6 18 CASSWGRTGTPSYNEQFF TGTGCCAGCAGCTGGGGGAGGACAGGGACTCCCTCCTACAATGAGCAGTTCTTC
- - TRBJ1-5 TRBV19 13 CASSTTKNQPQHF TGTGCCAGTAGTACCACAAAAAATCAGCCCCAGCATTTT
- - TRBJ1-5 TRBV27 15 CASSQVAGAYQPQHF TGTGCCAGCAGTCAAGTGGCAGGGGCCTATCAGCCCCAGCATTTT
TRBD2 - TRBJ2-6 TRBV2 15 CASSGRGAGANVLTF TGTGCCAGCAGTGGCCGGGGGGCTGGGGCCAACGTCCTGACTTTC
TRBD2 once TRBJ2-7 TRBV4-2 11 CASSTGGDQYF TGTGCCAGCAGCACGGGAGGGGACCAGTACTTC
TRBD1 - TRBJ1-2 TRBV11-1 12 CASSADRGGYTF TGTGCCAGCAGCGCGGACAGGGGTGGCTACACCTTC
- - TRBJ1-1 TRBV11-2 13 CASSLAGPTEAFF TGTGCCAGCAGCTTAGCAGGGCCCACTGAAGCTTTCTTT
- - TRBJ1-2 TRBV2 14 CASSEATSHYGYTF TGTGCCAGCAGTGAAGCAACATCCCACTATGGCTACACCTTC
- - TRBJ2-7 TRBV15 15 CATSRNFGTHYEQYF TGTGCCACCAGCAGGAATTTCGGGACACACTACGAGCAGTACTTC
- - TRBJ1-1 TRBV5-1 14 CASSLRGEDTEAFF TGCGCCAGCAGCTTGAGGGGTGAAGACACTGAAGCTTTCTTT
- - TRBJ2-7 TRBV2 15 CASSVVGVPAGEQYF TGTGCCAGCAGTGTAGTCGGGGTTCCGGCTGGGGAGCAGTACTTC